Following are 32 T cell receptor beta chains from one sample sequenced in a study of blood T cells in healthy people across ages. Primers used in a second PCR of roughly 6 to 11 cycles were a sample-barcoded 5' primer and a J-beta primer mix. From the 5' RACE reads, TCRdb called clonotypes with MiXCR, one entry per CDR3 protein. The top ten hold 22% of the sample, which has 600,000 to 1,000,000 distinct CDR3 sequences, 55% to 70% seen once. Sequenced material: blood. The origin of the receptors is a man aged 30-40 years in good health.

The V call is TRBV20-1, the J call TRBJ1-2, with TRBD1 matching over 10 bases. Per germline, CDR1 DFQATT and CDR2 SNEGSKA (reference sequence). The CDR3 is 13 residues long. The junction had 10 bases not matched to a gene; V was cut back by 3 bases and J by 12 bases. The CDR3 sequence is CSASAGQGTANTF. In DNA, the CDR3 is TGCAGTGCTAGTGCGGGACAGGGGACTGCGAACACCTTC.

This sequence joins TRBV4-2 and TRBJ1-2; TRBD1 is a possible D gene (5 bases). With 0 bases removed from V and 5 bases from J, the gap between germline ends came to 13 bases. Germline V gene data show CDR1 as LGHNA and CDR2 as YNFKEQ. CDR3 length: 15 residues. CDR3 nucleotides: TGTGCCAGCAGCCAAGAGGGGGTGGCGATATATGGCTACACCTTC. Its protein is CASSQEGVAIYGYTF.

This rearrangement joins TRBV21-1 to TRBJ2-7; the listed D gene, TRBD2, was not tested against the DNA. Matching the DNA end better, TRBJ2-5 makes the J call doubtful. TRBV21-1 is a pseudogene. The CDR3 contains 14 residues. CDR3 nucleotide sequence: TGTGCCTCCGCCCGCAAGCCCGGGGGCGAGACCCAGTACTTC. Its protein product is CASARKPGGETQYF.

V gene TRBV11-1 combines with J gene TRBJ2-1; D call uncertain. Germline CDR1 reads SGHAT; CDR2 reads FQDESV (reference sequence). The ends were cut back, 5 bases at V and 0 bases at J, with 14 bases in the middle. There are 16 residues in the CDR3. CDR3 residues: CASSPQFGSSYNEQFF. The CDR3 nucleotides are TGTGCCAGCAGCCCCCAATTCGGAAGCTCCTACAATGAGCAGTTCTTC.

The genes are TRBV6-5 and TRBJ2-7; no reliable D call. Trimming left V 0 bases short and J 4 bases short, with 16 bases between. Germline-derived CDR1 and CDR2 are MNHEY and SVGAGI. This CDR3 is 16 amino acids long. CDR3 in amino acids: CASSYSPHVAAYEQYF. CDR3 sequence (DNA): TGTGCCAGCAGTTACTCCCCGCATGTGGCAGCTTACGAGCAGTACTTC.

The chain joins TRBV6-5 to TRBJ2-1; no firm D call. CDR3 length: 14 residues. Trimming left V 6 bases short and J 6 bases short, with 15 bases between. Looked up from germline, CDR1 is MNHEY and CDR2 is SVGAGI. The CDR3 sequence: CASRKAQRLNEQFF. DNA for the CDR3: TGTGCCAGCAGGAAGGCCCAGCGCCTCAATGAGCAGTTCTTC.

The chain joins TRBV28 to TRBJ2-4; a weak D match, TRBD1 (5 bases). The CDR3 is made up of 16 amino acids. Germline V gives CDR1 MDHEN, CDR2 SYDVKM. The V end was cut by 6 bases, the J end by 0 bases, with 15 bases between. The CDR3 loop reads CASSKDSHRAKNIQYF. CDR3 DNA: TGTGCCAGCAGCAAAGACAGCCACCGAGCCAAAAACATTCAGTACTTC.

This clonotype was detected only once. V and J are TRBV14 and TRBJ1-4; a possible D gene is TRBD1 (6 bases). V dropped 2 bases and J dropped 3 bases, with 13 bases sitting between them. Germline CDR1 SGHDN, CDR2 FVKESK. The CDR3 totals 16 residues. The CDR3 here is CASSQRGGGANEKLFF. The CDR3 nucleotides read TGTGCCAGCAGCCAAAGAGGAGGGGGTGCTAATGAAAAACTGTTTTTT. Full variable domain (remainder filled in from reference TRBV14 and TRBJ1-4): EAGVTQFPSHSVIEKGQTVTLRCDPISGHDNLYWYRRVMGKEIKFLLHFVKESKQDESGMPNNRFLAERTGGTYSTLKVQPAELEDSGVYFCASSQRGGGANEKLFFGSGTQLSVL.

Points on this clonotype: A much larger clone lies one base from this, so it may be a read error. V is TRBV12-3 or TRBV12-4 and J is TRBJ2-5; D is unclear. This CDR3 spans 12 amino acids. The CDR3 DNA sequence: TGTGCCAGCAGCCGTGGGCAAGAGGCCCAGTACTTC. Its protein product is CASSRGQEAQYF.

The count of this clonotype is one. V is TRBV7-6 and J is TRBJ2-7, with D tentatively TRBD2 (7 bases). With the DNA end fitting TRBJ2-5 better, the J assignment may be wrong. The germline V gene has CDR1 SGHVS and CDR2 FNYEAQ. The CDR3 is made up of 15 amino acids. As DNA, the CDR3 is TGTGCCAGCAGCCTCGACGGGGGGCGAGGAGAGACCCAGTACTTC. This translates into CASSLDGGRGETQYF.

The chain couples TRBV4-3 to TRBJ2-1; D is undetermined. CDR3 length equals 13 residues. Germline V CDR1 and CDR2: LGHNA, YSLEER. The germline V and J ends were trimmed by 1 base and 5 bases, with 6 bases remaining between them. The DNA for the CDR3 is TGCGCCAGCAGCCAAGGAATCCACAATGAGCAGTTCTTC. Protein sequence: CASSQGIHNEQFF.

This chain connects TRBV7-2 to TRBJ1-3; possibly TRBD1 for D (6 bases). V lost 2 bases, J lost 3 bases, and 14 bases lay in between. The CDR3 extends over 16 amino acids. Germline V gene sequence: CDR1 SGHTA, CDR2 FQGNSA. Written as DNA, the CDR3 is TGTGCCAGCAGCTTAAGACCCACAGGGATTGGAAACACCATATATTTT. It translates to CASSLRPTGIGNTIYF.

The gene calls are TRBV15 and TRBJ2-1, with TRBD1 matching 8 bases. Trimming cost V 0 bases and J 10 bases; bases outside gene matches: 5. The CDR3 covers 14 residues. Germline assignment: CDR1 LNHNV and CDR2 YYDKDF (reference sequence). In nucleotides, the CDR3 is TGTGCCACCAGCAGAGACATGACAGGGGACGAGCAGTTCTTC. It is translated as CATSRDMTGDEQFF.

The V call is TRBV2, the J call TRBJ2-1; 10 positions agree with TRBD2. Per the germline V gene, CDR1 is SNHLY and CDR2 is FYNNEI. CDR3 length: 17 amino acids. CDR3: CTRTETSGPSSYNEQFF. The CDR3 DNA reads TGTACCCGGACCGAGACTAGCGGGCCGAGCTCCTACAATGAGCAGTTCTTC. The complete variable domain, with remaining parts taken from reference TRBV2 and TRBJ2-1, reads EPEVTQTPSHQVTQMGQEVILRCVPISNHLYFYWYRQILGQKVEFLVSFYNNEISEKSEIFDDQFSVERPDGSNFTLKIRSTKLEDSAMYFCTRTETSGPSSYNEQFFGPGTRLTVL.

The rearrangement links TRBV14 to TRBJ2-4, with TRBD1 as a possible D gene (5 bases). The DNA end is more similar to TRBJ2-7, so the J call may be wrong. From germline, CDR1 is SGHDN and CDR2 FVKESK. The CDR3 has 12 amino acids. In nucleotides, the CDR3 is TGTGCCAGCGGTTGGGGCCCCTACGAGCAGTACTTC. It specifies CASGWGPYEQYF.

This rearrangement joins TRBV20-1 to TRBJ1-1, with D possibly TRBD1 on 5 matching bases. Germline CDR1 is DFQATT and CDR2 is SNEGSKA (reference sequence). V shed 2 bases and J shed 1 base, with 11 bases lying between them. This CDR3 comprises 14 residues. CDR3 sequence reads: CSARIPGRNTEAFF. Written as DNA, the CDR3 is TGCAGTGCTAGAATTCCGGGGCGGAACACTGAAGCTTTCTTT.

This sequence joins TRBV7-2 and TRBJ2-5, with a possible D match to TRBD1 (5 bases). This CDR3 comprises 16 residues. Trimming took 1 base from V and 5 from J, leaving 17 bases between them. Per germline, CDR1 SGHTA and CDR2 FQGNSA. Here the CDR3 reads CASSLGQSVPRETQYF. The DNA of the CDR3 is TGTGCCAGCAGCTTAGGACAGTCGGTACCTCGGGAGACCCAGTACTTC.

The chain uses TRBV3-1 and TRBJ2-5, with 10 bases aligning to TRBD2. The CDR3 spans 17 residues. The V and J ends lost 2 bases and 3 bases, in that order; junction bases with no gene match: 9. Germline CDR1 reads LGHDT; CDR2 reads YNNKEL (reference sequence). CDR3 bases: TGTGCCAGCAGCCAACTAGCGGGAGCGCGGTCCGAAGAGACCCAGTACTTC. This encodes CASSQLAGARSEETQYF.

This clonotype was counted once. This chain connects TRBV20-1 to TRBJ2-3, with 10 bases matching TRBD2. V lost 4 bases, J lost 1 base, and 11 bases stayed unmatched. This CDR3 region has 17 residues. Germline V CDR1 and CDR2: DFQATT, SNEGSKA (reference sequence). CDR3 protein: CSANQRGGFPGTDTQYF. In DNA form, the CDR3 reads TGCAGTGCTAACCAGCGGGGGGGTTTTCCTGGCACAGATACGCAGTATTTT.

The CDR3 DNA sequence: TGCAGCGTAGGACCCGGGGAGACCCAGTACTTC. Amino acids: CSVGPGETQYF. The rearrangement links TRBV29-1 to TRBJ2-5; D gene unclear. V lost 6 bases and J 5 bases, leaving 10 bases between the germline ends. Germline V gives CDR1 SQVTM, CDR2 ANQGSEA. The length of the CDR3 is 11 residues.

The chain links TRBV15 to TRBJ2-3, with 11 positions matching TRBD2. Germline assignment: CDR1 LNHNV and CDR2 YYDKDF (reference sequence). The CDR3 has 15 residues. With 5 bases clipped from V and 5 bases from J, the junction kept 6 bases outside the gene matches. The CDR3 spells CATSGGTSGIDTQYF. CDR3 nucleotides: TGTGCCACCAGCGGGGGGACTAGCGGAATAGATACGCAGTATTTT.

The chain joins TRBV20-1 to TRBJ2-4, with TRBD1 matching 9 bases. With V trimmed by 2 bases and J by 13 bases, 18 bases remained unmatched. Germline V gives CDR1 DFQATT, CDR2 SNEGSKA (reference sequence). The CDR3 covers 16 residues. This chain's CDR3 is CSARHFSGTGTGEQYF. The DNA for the CDR3 is TGCAGTGCTAGACACTTCTCCGGGACAGGGACGGGAGAGCAGTACTTC.

This clonotype has a handful of counts. The chain combines TRBV7-2 with TRBJ2-7, with D possibly called TRBD1 or TRBD2 (5 bases each). The germline gives CDR1 SGHTA, CDR2 FQGNSA. V lost 1 base to trimming and J lost 7 bases, with 20 bases between them. This CDR3 region has 16 residues. The CDR3 region is CASSLGLGWDDKEQYF. CDR3 bases: TGTGCCAGCAGCTTAGGATTGGGCTGGGACGATAAAGAGCAGTACTTC.

This clonotype was seen once. The chain combines TRBV2 with TRBJ2-3, with TRBD2 identical over 16 bases. Germline CDR1 reads SNHLY; CDR2 reads FYNNEI. The J segment lost 5 bases and the V segment lost 6 bases, leaving 5 bases of the junction unmatched. The CDR3 runs 16 residues. The CDR3 DNA reads as TGTGCCAGCAGGCCGGGACTAGCGGGGGGGGAAGATACGCAGTATTTT. Amino acid sequence: CASRPGLAGGEDTQYF.

The chain joins TRBV6-1 to TRBJ1-5, with TRBD1 identical over 7 bases. The germline CDR1 and CDR2 sequences are MNHNS and SASEGT. The CDR3 totals 14 residues. Trimming at V came to 4 bases and at J to 4 bases, leaving 4 bases not matched to a gene. CDR3 sequence: CASSAGQLNQPQHF. The CDR3 nucleotides read TGTGCCAGCAGTGCGGGACAGCTAAATCAGCCCCAGCATTTT.

V is TRBV7-2 and J is TRBJ2-3; 7 bases line up with TRBD2. The V segment lost 3 bases and the J segment 0 bases; nucleotides outside the gene matches: 9. CDR1 is SGHTA, CDR2 FQGNSA, per germline. This CDR3 has 17 residues. The CDR3 region is CASSLVGPGGSTDTQYF. The CDR3 DNA is TGTGCCAGCAGCTTGGTCGGGCCGGGAGGAAGCACAGATACGCAGTATTTT.

The J gene is TRBJ2-4, the V gene TRBV15, with 9 bases aligning to TRBD1. TRBJ2-5 explains the end of the DNA better; the J call may be wrong. The CDR3 runs 15 residues. Germline assignment: CDR1 LNHNV and CDR2 YYDKDF (reference sequence). The CDR3 loop is CATSRVGQGTETQYF. The CDR3 nucleotides read TGTGCCACCAGCAGAGTGGGACAGGGCACAGAGACCCAGTACTTC.

This clonotype was counted only a few times. The CDR3 DNA reads TGTGCCATCAGGACTCATGATGTGGACCAGGGGGTGCAGTTCTTC. Translated, it gives CAIRTHDVDQGVQFF. V usage is TRBV10-3 and J usage is TRBJ2-1; 7 bases are a match to TRBD1. Trimming removed 6 bases from V and 12 bases from J; junction bases left unmatched: 17. The CDR3 extends over 15 amino acids. Per germline, CDR1 ENHRY and CDR2 SYGVKD.

The chain recombines TRBV12-3 or TRBV12-4 with TRBJ2-5, with 12 bases matching TRBD2. Unmatched junction bases numbered 3, after V lost 5 bases and J lost 2 bases. The CDR3 runs to 15 residues. Here the CDR3 reads CASSLGLAGQETQYF. CDR3 sequence (DNA): TGTGCCAGCAGTCTAGGACTAGCGGGGCAAGAGACCCAGTACTTC.

Only one count was recorded for this clonotype. The chain links TRBV7-2 to TRBJ2-2; D gene ambiguous. Germline lookup yields CDR1 SGHTA and CDR2 FQGNSA. Trimming shortened V by 5 bases and J by 7 bases, and 14 bases separated the two germline ends. This CDR3 comprises 14 residues. CDR3 DNA sequence: TGTGCCAGCAGCCCCCTCCTGTCGCACGGGGAGCTGTTTTTT. Protein product: CASSPLLSHGELFF.

The rearrangement uses TRBV6-1 and TRBJ2-5; D unclear. The germline CDR1 and CDR2 sequences are MNHNS and SASEGT. Trimming shortened V by 5 bases and J by 6 bases, and 13 bases separated the two germline ends. The CDR3 loop spans 13 amino acids. The CDR3 coding sequence is TGTGCCAGCAGTAACCCCTTAGGCAAGACCCAGTACTTC. It yields the protein CASSNPLGKTQYF.

The chain couples TRBV20-1 to TRBJ2-3, with D perhaps matching TRBD1 (5 bases). V dropped 6 bases and J dropped 0 bases, with 13 bases sitting between them. Germline-derived CDR1 and CDR2 are DFQATT and SNEGSKA (reference sequence). The CDR3 contains 14 residues. The CDR3 nucleotides are TGCAGTGCCACAGCCAAGGGGAGCACAGATACGCAGTATTTT. The encoded protein is CSATAKGSTDTQYF.